A selection of T cell receptor beta chains follows, all from one sample in a study of blood T cell dynamics during melanoma immunotherapy. Measured with immunoSEQ multiplex PCR; TCRdb has only the in-frame clones, and not every one. The sample lists around 20,000 clones, around 90% occurring once. This material consisted of blood, taken from a patient treated with checkpoint blockade. These receptor sequences come from a human donor with melanoma. CDR3s leave out the opening cysteine and the closing phenylalanine or tryptophan. Each record gives: V gene, J gene, CDR3 protein.

v_call: TRBV30; j_call: TRBJ1-1; cdr3_aa: AWSTVNTEAF
v_call: TRBV11-2; j_call: TRBJ2-7; cdr3_aa: ASSFARRSYEQY
v_call: TRBV2; j_call: TRBJ2-1; cdr3_aa: ASSENRYNEQF
v_call: TRBV6-4; j_call: TRBJ2-6; cdr3_aa: ASSDSKTGANVLT
v_call: TRBV30; j_call: TRBJ2-7; cdr3_aa: AWSITGAGEQY
v_call: TRBV5-4; j_call: TRBJ2-1; cdr3_aa: ASSLAGMASGSGEQF
v_call: TRBV5-1; j_call: TRBJ1-2; cdr3_aa: ASSTLQGSEGYT
v_call: TRBV27; j_call: TRBJ2-6; cdr3_aa: ASSFYPDRAGANVLT
v_call: TRBV11-2; j_call: TRBJ2-7; cdr3_aa: ASSFSRAEQY
v_call: TRBV19; j_call: TRBJ2-7; cdr3_aa: ASSIPGNSYEQY
v_call: TRBV7-9; j_call: TRBJ2-3; cdr3_aa: ASEHLFGGTDTQY
v_call: TRBV2; j_call: TRBJ1-2; cdr3_aa: ASSGQGVHGYT
v_call: TRBV7-8; j_call: TRBJ2-1; cdr3_aa: ASSLFGTGFHNEQF
v_call: TRBV19; j_call: TRBJ2-3; cdr3_aa: ASKEESSTDTQY
v_call: TRBV6-4; j_call: TRBJ1-1; cdr3_aa: ASSDGDRGVRDTEAF
v_call: TRBV6-5; j_call: TRBJ2-1; cdr3_aa: ASRLAGLSPDQF
v_call: TRBV5-4; j_call: TRBJ2-5; cdr3_aa: ASSLADRGKTQY
v_call: TRBV5-1; j_call: TRBJ2-3; cdr3_aa: ASSLVRTSTDTQY
v_call: TRBV27; j_call: TRBJ2-3; cdr3_aa: ATRGFGADTQY
v_call: TRBV7-2; j_call: TRBJ2-4; cdr3_aa: ASSPGLAGVGNIQY
v_call: TRBV28; j_call: TRBJ1-5; cdr3_aa: ASSYEVQPQH
v_call: TRBV28; j_call: TRBJ2-7; cdr3_aa: ASSPGDSFSYEQY
v_call: TRBV5-6; j_call: TRBJ2-5; cdr3_aa: ASSFGLAGVGETQY
v_call: TRBV27; j_call: TRBJ2-7; cdr3_aa: ASSLRPGPFGEQY
v_call: TRBV19; j_call: TRBJ2-1; cdr3_aa: ASSIGPSGRSEQF
v_call: TRBV11-3; j_call: TRBJ2-3; cdr3_aa: ASSLGTSGRAEGGTDTQY
v_call: TRBV18; j_call: TRBJ1-2; cdr3_aa: ASSPAGQGQAGYT
v_call: TRBV7-9; j_call: TRBJ2-1; cdr3_aa: ASSFFGGHNEQF
v_call: TRBV4-1; j_call: TRBJ2-1; cdr3_aa: ASSQGLAVTYNEQF
v_call: TRBV5-1; j_call: TRBJ2-2; cdr3_aa: ASRPLERSNTGELF
v_call: TRBV5-5; j_call: TRBJ2-5; cdr3_aa: ASNEHLSGETQY
v_call: TRBV19; j_call: TRBJ2-1; cdr3_aa: ASSIGGMSSYNEQF
v_call: TRBV5-1; j_call: TRBJ2-7; cdr3_aa: ASSLERGYEQY
v_call: TRBV28; j_call: TRBJ1-2; cdr3_aa: ASSLWGSVSDGYT
v_call: TRBV5-4; j_call: TRBJ1-2; cdr3_aa: ASSFGLVDYT
v_call: TRBV11-1; j_call: TRBJ2-3; cdr3_aa: ASSISGRAWDTQY
v_call: TRBV6-5; j_call: TRBJ2-1; cdr3_aa: ASSYGGPLNEQF
v_call: TRBV30; j_call: TRBJ1-4; cdr3_aa: AWGSLEEKLF
v_call: TRBV7-7; j_call: TRBJ2-5; cdr3_aa: ASSLPSGSPQETQY
v_call: TRBV6-4; j_call: TRBJ2-7; cdr3_aa: ASPCPITYEQY
v_call: TRBV5-1; j_call: TRBJ1-1; cdr3_aa: ASSLSPTPRDTEAF
v_call: TRBV2; j_call: TRBJ2-3; cdr3_aa: ASSFPGLAGGPGTDTQY
v_call: TRBV7-8; j_call: TRBJ2-1; cdr3_aa: ASRPGQGYNEQF
v_call: TRBV19; j_call: .; cdr3_aa: ASSIADSSYEQY
v_call: TRBV19; j_call: TRBJ1-5; cdr3_aa: ASSIQTGEWQPQH